This T cell receptor (beta chain) was retrieved from a study of blood T cell repertoires in COVID-19. Study summary: The United States, Italy and Spain supplied acute and convalescent COVID-19 samples. PBMCs, B-cell-depleted T cells, or T cells were the source of the cDNA or gDNA that made up the material.

With V trimmed by 4 bases and J by 0 bases, 17 bases remained unmatched. Germline V gene sequence: CDR1 MNHEY, CDR2 SVGEGT. The CDR3 spans 19 residues. This clone was recorded once. In the original workflow: The authors estimated nucleated cell counts from reference gene primer amplification. Clones were sequenced by immunoSEQ multiplex PCR, and TCRdb holds only the in-frame ones, with some missing. V, J and clone size are taken as reported in that table, and D and trimming were inferred from the DNA itself. The table includes 200,000 to 250,000 clones, about 84% detected once. This TCR derives from a human donor in a cohort sampled during active COVID-19. The sample taken for sequencing was peripheral blood. This sequence joins TRBV6-2 or TRBV6-3 and TRBJ2-7; 8 bases fit TRBD2. CDR3 bases: TGTGCCAGCAGTTTTCGGAACTCTTTAGCGGGGAGAAGCTCCTACGAGCAGTACTTC. As protein: CASSFRNSLAGRSSYEQYF.